The 30 T cell receptor beta chains in this list originate from one sample, sequenced in a study of cytomegalovirus exposure and HLA in healthy donors. Primers for the PCR totalled 60 Vbeta and 13 Jbeta. The repertoire was sequenced with immunoSEQ multiplex PCR; TCRdb's copy has only in-frame clones and lacks some. The table lists about 150,000 clones, about 82% of them singletons. Sequenced sample: PBMCs. The receptors were gathered from a male donor in good health and CMV-seronegative.

On this clone itself: One end of the junction varies from germline; a read error may be responsible. J is TRBJ2-2 and V is TRBV4-2; 7 nucleotides match TRBD1. CDR3 size: 15 residues. Germline V gives CDR1 LGHNA, CDR2 YNFKEQ. The CDR3, as DNA: TGTGCCGGCAGCCAGTGGACAGGGAACACCGGGGAGCTGTTTTTT. Amino acids: CAGSQWTGNTGELFF.

The CDR3 reads CASTQGIGPRYEQYF. CDR3 nucleotides: TGTGCCAGCACCCAAGGCATTGGGCCGCGCTACGAGCAGTACTTC. This sequence joins TRBV7-8 and TRBJ2-7; no clear D. Germline lookup yields CDR1 SGHVS and CDR2 FQNEAQ. Between the trimmed V and J ends, which lost 7 bases and 3 bases, there was a span of 19 bases. This CDR3 is 15 amino acids long.

The CDR3 region is CASSRGWNNEQFF. CDR3 bases: TGTGCCAGTAGTCGAGGATGGAACAATGAGCAGTTCTTC. This rearrangement joins TRBV11-1 to TRBJ2-1; D is ambiguous. The CDR3 length is 13 residues. The germline V gene encodes CDR1 SGHAT and CDR2 FQDESV (reference sequence). V shed 9 bases and J shed 5 bases, with 14 bases lying between them.

In this sample, this clone turned up a few times. In DNA form, the CDR3 reads TGTGCCAGCACGGACAGGGGGGAAGGCTACACCTTC. Protein: CASTDRGEGYTF. This sequence joins TRBV5-6 and TRBJ1-2; 10 bases match TRBD1. Losses at the gene ends were 6 bases for V and 8 bases for J; bases not matched to a gene: 4. Looked up from germline, CDR1 is SGHDT and CDR2 is YYEEEE. The CDR3 has 12 residues.

This chain uses TRBV6-5 with TRBJ1-5; D is uncertain. V was trimmed by 5 bases and J by 9 bases, leaving 17 bases between them. The CDR3 extends over 14 amino acids. The V gene's germline CDR1 is MNHEY and CDR2 SVGAGI. The CDR3 bases are TGTGCCAGCAGTGAAGAATTGAGTATTCGGCCCCAGCATTTT. Protein: CASSEELSIRPQHF.

This clone was observed a handful of times. V is TRBV5-1 and J is TRBJ1-1; 7 bases are a match to TRBD1. Germline V CDR1 and CDR2: SGHRS, YFSETQ. Losses at the gene ends were 0 bases for V and 4 bases for J; bases not matched to a gene: 6. CDR3 length: 15 residues. The CDR3 protein is CASSLVGRGITEAFF. CDR3 in DNA: TGCGCCAGCAGCTTGGTCGGCAGGGGGATCACTGAAGCTTTCTTT.

The chain carries TRBV6-5 and TRBJ1-1; no reliable D call. V lost 5 bases and J lost 7, with 11 bases in between. Per the germline V gene, CDR1 is MNHEY and CDR2 is SVGAGI. The CDR3 covers 12 residues. For the CDR3, the DNA is TGTGCCAGCAGTAAAACGTCGGGTGAAGCTTTCTTT. Protein sequence: CASSKTSGEAFF.

This rearrangement joins TRBV4-3 to TRBJ1-5; D perhaps matches TRBD1 (6 bases). Germline loops: CDR1 LGHNA, CDR2 YSLEER. The CDR3 is 16 residues long. V was pared by 0 bases and J by 1 base, with 10 bases between. The chain's CDR3 is CASSQDRGRSNQPQHF. CDR3 nucleotide sequence: TGCGCCAGCAGCCAAGACAGGGGCCGGAGCAATCAGCCCCAGCATTTT.

The chain couples TRBV7-6 to TRBJ1-6, with D possibly being TRBD1 (5 bases). CDR1 is SGHVS and CDR2 is FNYEAQ in the germline V gene. V was trimmed by 5 bases and J by 1 base, leaving 21 bases between them. This CDR3 is 19 amino acids long. CDR3 residues: CASSPWDSLGGSYNSPLHF. CDR3 DNA sequence: TGTGCCAGCAGCCCTTGGGACTCCCTGGGTGGGTCCTATAATTCACCCCTCCACTTT.

V is TRBV28 and J is TRBJ1-2, with a possible D match to TRBD1 (6 bases). This CDR3 comprises 13 residues. Germline V lookup: CDR1 MDHEN, CDR2 SYDVKM. V lost 6 bases to trimming and J lost 3 bases, with 11 bases between them. The CDR3 DNA sequence: TGTGCCAGCAGACACGGACAGCACTATGGCTACACCTTC. Its protein product is CASRHGQHYGYTF.

The chain is built from TRBV6-5 and TRBJ2-5, with D possibly matching TRBD1 (6 bases). Trimming cost V 5 bases and J 5 bases, with 15 bases left between them. Germline CDR1 reads MNHEY; CDR2 reads SVGAGI. This CDR3 contains 14 residues. CDR3 DNA: TGTGCCAGCAGTAGATCAGGACAGTTGGAGACCCAGTACTTC. Translation gives CASSRSGQLETQYF.

This chain uses TRBV14 with TRBJ2-2; 7 bases are a match to TRBD1. The V segment lost 8 bases and the J segment 5 bases; nucleotides outside the gene matches: 20. CDR3 size: 18 residues. The germline CDR1 and CDR2 sequences are SGHDN and FVKESK. This CDR3 reads CASPQEDRRRRGTGELFF. CDR3 nucleotides: TGTGCCAGCCCACAAGAGGACAGGAGACGCCGCGGGACCGGGGAGCTGTTTTTT.

The chain uses TRBV5-4 and TRBJ2-7; TRBD1 aligns across 8 bases. The CDR3 sequence is 14 residues long. V lost 4 bases, J lost 7 bases, and 10 bases stayed unmatched. Germline CDR1 reads SGHNT; CDR2 reads YYREEE (reference sequence). The chain's CDR3 is CASSATGTGGEQYF. The CDR3 DNA follows: TGTGCCAGCAGCGCTACCGGGACAGGCGGTGAGCAGTACTTC.

This clone was counted only a few times. The chain carries TRBV19 and TRBJ2-1, with 9 bases fitting TRBD1. The germline V gene has CDR1 LNHDA and CDR2 SQIVND (reference sequence). The trim removed 5 bases at V and 2 bases at J, leaving 4 bases unmatched. The CDR3 runs to 15 residues. CDR3 nucleotides: TGTGCCAGTAGTCTGGACAGGGGTGCCTACAATGAGCAGTTCTTC. It translates to CASSLDRGAYNEQFF.

V is TRBV28 and J is TRBJ1-1; possibly TRBD1 for D (5 bases). Germline loops: CDR1 MDHEN, CDR2 SYDVKM. V lost 2 bases to trimming and J lost 1 base, with 14 bases between them. The CDR3 has 16 amino acids. As DNA, the CDR3 is TGTGCCAGCAGTTTACCGATACCGGGGGGGAACACTGAAGCTTTCTTT. It specifies CASSLPIPGGNTEAFF.

This chain uses TRBV5-1 with TRBJ2-1, with a weak D call TRBD1 (6 bases). The germline V gene encodes CDR1 SGHRS and CDR2 YFSETQ. CDR3 length equals 14 residues. V was cut by 2 bases and J by 2 bases, with 8 bases left in between. The CDR3 spells CASSFDRTYNEQFF. The CDR3 DNA follows: TGCGCCAGCAGCTTTGACAGGACCTACAATGAGCAGTTCTTC.

The J gene is TRBJ2-2, the V gene TRBV7-6; TRBD2 is a possible D gene (6 bases). The V gene lost 7 bases and the J gene lost 5 bases, with 14 bases spanning the gap. Germline values: CDR1 SGHVS, CDR2 FNYEAQ. This CDR3 has 14 residues. CDR3 amino acids: CASTRGSWTGELFF. Here the CDR3 DNA reads TGTGCCAGCACCCGGGGGTCTTGGACCGGGGAGCTGTTTTTT.

J is TRBJ2-6 and V is TRBV7-9, with TRBD1 matching 8 bases. The germline CDR1 and CDR2 sequences are SEHNR and FQNEAQ (reference sequence). V dropped 5 bases and J dropped 0; count of bases not matched to a gene: 9. The CDR3 length is 18 residues. DNA for the CDR3: TGTGCCAGCAGCCCGCGGACAGGGCAAACCTCTGGGGCCAACGTCCTGACTTTC. Translating it yields CASSPRTGQTSGANVLTF.

This clone was seen only a few times. J is TRBJ2-2 and V is TRBV5-1; 7 bases line up with TRBD2. The CDR3 covers 14 residues. The trim removed 0 bases at V and 11 bases at J, leaving 7 bases unmatched. Germline CDR1 reads SGHRS; CDR2 reads YFSETQ. This CDR3 is CASSLVSGRGELFF. Written as DNA, the CDR3 is TGCGCCAGCAGCTTGGTCTCTGGGAGGGGAGAGCTGTTTTTT.

This clone was detected only once. The CDR3 region is CASSLDRPGDEQYF. CDR3 nucleotides: TGCGCCAGCAGCTTGGATCGACCAGGGGACGAGCAGTACTTC. The rearrangement links TRBV5-1 to TRBJ2-7, with D perhaps TRBD1 (6 bases). The CDR3 runs to 14 residues. With 0 bases removed from V and 5 bases from J, the gap between germline ends came to 12 bases. Germline-derived CDR1 and CDR2 are SGHRS and YFSETQ.

V gene TRBV28 combines with J gene TRBJ1-1; 7 bases map to TRBD1. This CDR3 spans 14 amino acids. The germline V gene encodes CDR1 MDHEN and CDR2 SYDVKM. After removal of 5 bases from V and 4 bases from J, the junction contained 7 bases not matched to a gene. CDR3 DNA sequence: TGTGCCAGCAGTCCCGACAGGGTGACCACTGAAGCTTTCTTT. It is translated as CASSPDRVTTEAFF.

This sequence joins TRBV7-2 and TRBJ2-7; D not certain. Germline values: CDR1 SGHTA, CDR2 FQGNSA. CDR3 length: 15 amino acids. V was clipped by 1 base and J by 3 bases, with 13 bases between them. Written as DNA, the CDR3 is TGTGCCAGCAGCTTAGTGGGCCACCCAGGCTACGAGCAGTACTTC. This sequence encodes CASSLVGHPGYEQYF.

The gene calls are TRBV19 and TRBJ2-3, with 7 bases that match TRBD2. The CDR3 loop spans 15 amino acids. The junction had 7 bases not matched to a gene; V was cut back by 6 bases and J by 1 base. Germline V gives CDR1 LNHDA, CDR2 SQIVND (reference sequence). The CDR3 spells CASSPGGSGTDTQYF. In nucleotides, the CDR3 is TGTGCCAGTAGCCCCGGCGGGAGTGGCACAGATACGCAGTATTTT. Based on the CDR3 plus reference TRBV19 and TRBJ2-3, the full variable domain is DGGITQSPKYLFRKEGQNVTLSCEQNLNHDAMYWYRQDPGQGLRLIYYSQIVNDFQKGDIAEGYSVSREKKESFPLTVTSAQKNPTAFYLCASSPGGSGTDTQYFGPGTRLTVL.

The chain employs TRBV19 and TRBJ2-7; 12 bases map to TRBD2. This CDR3 has 14 residues. V gave up 6 bases and J gave up 6 bases; unmatched junction bases: 6. Germline V gene sequence: CDR1 LNHDA, CDR2 SQIVND (reference sequence). The CDR3 loop is CASSQTSGGVEQYF. Here the CDR3 DNA reads TGTGCCAGTAGCCAGACTAGCGGGGGCGTCGAGCAGTACTTC.

This clone was counted a single time. The chain employs TRBV4-1 and TRBJ2-7; 7 bases fit TRBD2. Germline V lookup: CDR1 MGHRA, CDR2 YSYEKL. This CDR3 has 17 residues. V was pared by 0 bases and J by 7 bases, with 15 bases of the junction left unmatched. The CDR3 loop is CASSQDPSGRAGTEQYF. CDR3 in DNA: TGCGCCAGCAGCCAAGATCCCAGCGGGCGAGCGGGAACTGAGCAGTACTTC.

A word on this clone: The junction departs from germline at one end; a sequencing error may be responsible. The genes are TRBV7-9 and TRBJ2-7; D is possibly TRBD1 (6 bases). CDR3 length equals 15 residues. Germline loops: CDR1 SEHNR, CDR2 FQNEAQ (reference sequence). The CDR3 sequence: CASSLSGTPPKVQCF. In nucleotides, the CDR3 is TGTGCCAGCAGCTTATCCGGGACACCCCCCAAGGTGCAGTGCTTC.

CDR3 sequence: CASSPGEHEAFF. CDR3 DNA sequence: TGTGCCAGCAGCCCGGGGGAACATGAAGCTTTCTTT. This chain links TRBV5-6 with TRBJ1-1, with a tentative D call TRBD1 (5 bases). The V end lost 4 bases, the J end lost 7 bases, and 11 bases lay between the germline ends. The CDR3 is made up of 12 amino acids. Germline CDR1 and CDR2: SGHDT and YYEEEE.

The chain combines TRBV7-6 with TRBJ2-1, with D possibly being TRBD2 (6 bases). The V gene's germline CDR1 is SGHVS and CDR2 FNYEAQ. The V gene lost 5 bases and the J gene lost 11 bases, with 19 bases spanning the gap. The CDR3 contains 14 residues. The CDR3 loop is CASSPLGGIDQQFF. The CDR3 nucleotides read TGTGCCAGCAGCCCTCTGGGGGGAATTGACCAGCAGTTCTTC.

J is TRBJ2-5 and V is TRBV5-4; tentative D call: TRBD2 (5 bases). Trimming pared 0 bases from V and 11 bases from J, leaving 8 bases between. There are 11 residues in the CDR3. Germline V gene lookup returns CDR1 SGHNT and CDR2 YYREEE (reference sequence). CDR3 sequence reads: CASSLGGEQYF. In nucleotides, the CDR3 is TGTGCCAGCAGCTTGGGTGGGGAGCAGTACTTC.

V is TRBV15 and J is TRBJ2-7, with 8 nucleotides matching TRBD1. CDR3 size: 13 residues. CDR1 is LNHNV and CDR2 is YYDKDF in the germline V gene (reference sequence). Trimming removed 5 bases from V and 4 bases from J; junction bases left unmatched: 4. CDR3 protein: CATSATGGYEQYF. The DNA for the CDR3 is TGTGCCACCAGCGCTACAGGGGGATACGAGCAGTACTTC.